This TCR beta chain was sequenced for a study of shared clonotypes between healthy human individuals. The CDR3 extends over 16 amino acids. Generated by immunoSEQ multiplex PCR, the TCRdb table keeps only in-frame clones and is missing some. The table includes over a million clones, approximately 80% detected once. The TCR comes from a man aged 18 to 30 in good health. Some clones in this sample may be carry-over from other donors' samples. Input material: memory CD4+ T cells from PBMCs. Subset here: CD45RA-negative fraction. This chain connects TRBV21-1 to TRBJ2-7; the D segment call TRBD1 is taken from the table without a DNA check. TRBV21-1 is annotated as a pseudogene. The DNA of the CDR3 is TGTGCCAGCAGATTATTAGAGGACAGCAGCTCCTACGAGCAGTACTTC. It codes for CASRLLEDSSSYEQYF.